Sequencing of this T cell receptor beta chain was carried out in a study of control samples from healthy donors and cancer patients. CDR3 length equals 18 residues. The method was immunoSEQ multiplex PCR; TCRdb's version includes in-frame clones alone and lacks a portion of them. The sample lists about 120,000 clones, approximately 93% seen once, with roughly 2.6% in the top ten. This receptor was identified in a man younger than 45 in good health. The source material was blood. The V and J genes are TRBV12-2 and TRBJ2-1; TRBD2, the table's D call, lacks a check against the DNA. TRBV12-2 is an annotated pseudogene. The CDR3 protein is CASRSPGLAGNSYNEQFF. In DNA form, the CDR3 reads TGTGCAAGTCGCTCACCCGGACTAGCGGGGAATTCCTACAATGAGCAGTTCTTC.